The 27 T cell receptor beta chains below come from one sample, sequenced in a study of shared clonotypes between healthy human individuals. The repertoire was sequenced with immunoSEQ multiplex PCR; TCRdb's copy has only in-frame clones and lacks some. This table holds over 95,000 clones, about 71% found once. The sequencing sample was made of memory CD8+ T cells sorted from blood. Subset noted: CD45RO+ cells pooled with CCR7-negative TemRA cells. Receptor source: a woman in her 30s in good health.

This chain uses TRBV5-1 with TRBJ1-1; D gene unclear. The V gene's germline CDR1 is SGHRS and CDR2 YFSETQ. The CDR3 sequence is 14 residues long. Between the trimmed V and J ends, which lost 0 bases and 7 bases, there was a span of 13 bases. CDR3 nucleotide sequence: TGCGCCAGCAGCTTGGAGTGGGCGGCAGATGAAGCTTTCTTT. Protein: CASSLEWAADEAFF.

The CDR3 here is CASSYSRGEAFF. Written as DNA, the CDR3 is TGTGCCAGCAGTTACTCGAGAGGTGAAGCTTTCTTT. V usage is TRBV6-6 and J usage is TRBJ1-1; D uncertain. CDR1 is MNHNY, CDR2 SVGAGI, per germline (reference sequence). Between the trimmed V and J ends, which lost 0 bases and 7 bases, there was a span of 6 bases. The CDR3 is 12 residues long.

Notes on this clone: This could be a read error, since a much larger clone is one nucleotide away. The chain carries TRBV19 and TRBJ2-7; TRBD2 aligns across 11 bases. The CDR3 is made up of 14 amino acids. Germline V lookup: CDR1 LNHDA, CDR2 SQIVND (reference sequence). The CDR3 region is CASSVTSGAYEQHF. DNA of the CDR3: TGTGCCAGTAGTGTGACTAGCGGGGCCTACGAGCAGCACTTC.

The table lists this clone with a few counts. V usage is TRBV5-1 and J usage is TRBJ2-1, with D perhaps TRBD1 (6 bases). With 5 bases removed from V and 3 bases from J, the gap between germline ends came to 12 bases. Per the germline V gene, CDR1 is SGHRS and CDR2 is YFSETQ. The CDR3 sequence is 14 residues long. The CDR3 spells CASSYDRIYNEQFF. The DNA for the CDR3 is TGCGCCAGCAGTTACGACAGGATCTACAATGAGCAGTTCTTC.

The chain carries TRBV6-5 and TRBJ1-1; D uncertain. The length of the CDR3 is 14 residues. Between the trimmed V and J ends, which lost 7 bases and 4 bases, there was a span of 16 bases. CDR1 is MNHEY and CDR2 is SVGAGI in the germline V gene. The chain's CDR3 is CASNPGATGTEAFF. DNA for the CDR3: TGTGCCAGCAACCCTGGCGCGACGGGCACTGAAGCTTTCTTT.

The V gene is TRBV6-4, the J gene TRBJ1-1; D is perhaps TRBD1 (5 bases). The CDR3 extends over 17 amino acids. Trimming removed 0 bases at V and 3 bases at J, with 17 bases between. Germline V gives CDR1 MRHNA, CDR2 SNTAGT. CDR3: CASSDSPGNGGDTEAFF. The CDR3 nucleotides read TGTGCCAGCAGTGACTCGCCAGGGAACGGGGGAGACACTGAAGCTTTCTTT.

The rearrangement uses TRBV15 and TRBJ2-1; TRBD1 is a possible D gene (5 bases). Trimming shortened V by 0 bases and J by 16 bases, and 19 bases separated the two germline ends. Germline assignment: CDR1 LNHNV and CDR2 YYDKDF (reference sequence). This CDR3 contains 14 residues. CDR3 sequence: CATSRDHSDSDQFF. The CDR3 DNA sequence: TGTGCCACCAGCAGAGATCATTCAGACAGTGATCAATTCTTC.

The chain couples TRBV28 to TRBJ2-1; the D call may be TRBD1 or TRBD2 (5 bases each). The CDR3 covers 15 residues. The germline gives CDR1 MDHEN, CDR2 SYDVKM. The V end was cut by 5 bases, the J end by 3 bases, with 14 bases between. The CDR3 bases are TGTGCCAGCAGTCGGGACCAGGGCTACTACAATGAGCAGTTCTTC. Protein product: CASSRDQGYYNEQFF.

V gene TRBV6-6 combines with J gene TRBJ2-3; D remains unclear. Per germline, CDR1 MNHNY and CDR2 SVGAGI (reference sequence). The CDR3 is 16 amino acids. Trimming removed 2 bases from V and 1 base from J, with 13 bases in between. The CDR3 bases are TGTGCCAGCAGTTACCCACCCCGGCAGGGCACAGATACGCAGTATTTT. Translation: CASSYPPRQGTDTQYF.

The chain links TRBV19 to TRBJ1-5; no definite D call. V was clipped by 8 bases and J by 4 bases, with 12 bases between them. The CDR3 has 13 amino acids. Germline V CDR1 and CDR2: LNHDA, SQIVND (reference sequence). CDR3 nucleotides: TGTGCCAGTCGGAGTGTTTTAAATCAGCCCCAGCATTTT. Translation gives CASRSVLNQPQHF.

The gene calls are TRBV13 and TRBJ1-1; 10 bases fit TRBD1. J was trimmed by 1 base and V by 5 bases; bases with no gene match: 7. The CDR3 extends over 16 amino acids. Germline CDR1 reads PRHDT; CDR2 reads FYEKMQ (reference sequence). The CDR3 sequence: CASSPRRDRGNTEAFF. The CDR3 DNA follows: TGTGCCAGCAGCCCGAGAAGGGACAGGGGGAACACTGAAGCTTTCTTT.

This clone was counted many times. The chain combines TRBV5-4 with TRBJ2-2, with 7 bases lining up with TRBD2. V was clipped by 4 bases and J by 2 bases; unmatched bases: 5. The CDR3 totals 15 residues. Germline values: CDR1 SGHNT, CDR2 YYREEE (reference sequence). The CDR3 DNA reads as TGTGCCAGCAGCCCCCCGGGACTAAACACCGGGGAGCTGTTTTTT. This gives the protein CASSPPGLNTGELFF.

The chain is built from TRBV2 and TRBJ2-3; D is undetermined. Germline V lookup: CDR1 SNHLY, CDR2 FYNNEI. Trimming left V 6 bases short and J 3 bases short, with 10 bases between. The CDR3 consists of 13 residues. CDR3 nucleotide sequence: TGTGCCAGCAGATGGGCTGCTACAGATACGCAGTATTTT. Translation: CASRWAATDTQYF. Together with reference TRBV2 and TRBJ2-3, the CDR3 gives the full variable domain: EPEVTQTPSHQVTQMGQEVILRCVPISNHLYFYWYRQILGQKVEFLVSFYNNEISEKSEIFDDQFSVERPDGSNFTLKIRSTKLEDSAMYFCASRWAATDTQYFGPGTRLTVL.

The CDR3 reads CASRGLKGTEAFF. CDR3 sequence (DNA): TGTGCCAGCAGAGGACTCAAAGGCACTGAAGCTTTCTTT. The chain carries TRBV27 and TRBJ1-1; D is ambiguous. V dropped 6 bases and J dropped 4 bases, with 12 bases sitting between them. Germline lookup yields CDR1 MNHEY and CDR2 SMNVEV (reference sequence). The CDR3 runs to 13 residues.

This chain joins TRBV16 and TRBJ1-1, with D uncertain. CDR3 size: 14 residues. V lost 5 bases and J 2 bases, leaving 12 bases between the germline ends. CDR1 is KGHSY, CDR2 FQNENV, per germline. For the CDR3, the DNA is TGTGCCAGCAGCGGAAAGAGGGCTAACACTGAAGCTTTCTTT. Residues: CASSGKRANTEAFF.

This clone appeared a few times. The chain has TRBV4-1 and TRBJ2-3; 7 bases map to TRBD2. The V and J ends lost 0 bases and 7 bases, in that order; junction bases with no gene match: 7. Germline CDR1 MGHRA, CDR2 YSYEKL. The CDR3 contains 15 residues. The chain's CDR3 is CASSQDLLALYTQYF. CDR3 DNA: TGCGCCAGCAGCCAAGATCTACTAGCGTTGTATACGCAGTATTTT.

This sequence joins TRBV7-6 and TRBJ2-2; 10 positions agree with TRBD2. This CDR3 has 16 residues. Germline CDR1 SGHVS, CDR2 FNYEAQ. Trimming removed 0 bases from V and 4 bases from J; junction bases left unmatched: 2. The CDR3 DNA sequence: TGTGCCAGCAGCTTAGCTGCTAGCGGGGGCACCGGGGAGCTGTTTTTT. As protein: CASSLAASGGTGELFF.

V is TRBV6-1 and J is TRBJ2-7; 8 bases are a match to TRBD2. From germline, CDR1 is MNHNS and CDR2 SASEGT. V was clipped by 4 bases and J by 1 base; unmatched bases: 9. The CDR3 sequence is 16 residues long. CDR3 amino acids: CASSGDSGTGSYEQYF. CDR3 DNA sequence: TGTGCCAGCAGTGGGGATAGCGGGACGGGGTCCTACGAGCAGTACTTC.

This clone was observed a few times. The chain uses TRBV29-1 and TRBJ2-7; TRBD1 or TRBD2 may be the D gene (5 bases each). Between the trimmed V and J ends, which lost 1 base and 6 bases, there was a span of 22 bases. This CDR3 has 16 residues. In germline, CDR1 is SQVTM, CDR2 ANQGSEA. CDR3 loop: CSVEGRGTRDWSEQYF. DNA for the CDR3: TGCAGCGTTGAAGGTCGAGGGACCCGCGACTGGTCCGAGCAGTACTTC.

The rearrangement links TRBV10-3 to TRBJ2-7; D might be TRBD1 (6 bases). V lost 0 bases to trimming and J lost 3 bases, with 9 bases between them. CDR1 is ENHRY and CDR2 is SYGVKD in the germline V gene. The CDR3 extends over 14 amino acids. In DNA form, the CDR3 reads TGTGCCATCAGTGAGTCAACAGGGTTCTACGAGCAGTACTTC. Encoded protein: CAISESTGFYEQYF.

This clone has only a few counts. The chain has TRBV6-5 and TRBJ2-1, with D possibly called TRBD1 or TRBD2 (5 bases each). The CDR3 spans 16 residues. The V and J ends lost 4 bases and 10 bases respectively, with 23 bases between them. Germline values: CDR1 MNHEY, CDR2 SVGAGI. CDR3 coding DNA: TGTGCCAGCAGTTCCCGGGACCCGTGGTCGTTCGGAGAGCAGTTCTTC. Its translation is CASSSRDPWSFGEQFF.

The rearrangement links TRBV19 to TRBJ1-1, with D hard to call. CDR3 length equals 12 residues. CDR1 LNHDA and CDR2 SQIVND come from the germline V gene (reference sequence). The ends were cut back, 9 bases at V and 3 bases at J, with 11 bases in the middle. CDR3 DNA sequence: TGTGCCAGCCTGGGAGTATACACTGAAGCTTTCTTT. Translating gives CASLGVYTEAFF.

The chain carries TRBV9 and TRBJ1-5; D not certain. Germline V CDR1 and CDR2: SGDLS, YYNGEE. Between the trimmed V and J ends, which lost 0 bases and 1 base, there was a span of 8 bases. The CDR3 totals 15 residues. CDR3 nucleotides: TGTGCCAGCAGCGTAGGGGGTCGCAGCAATCAGCCCCAGCATTTT. It codes for CASSVGGRSNQPQHF.

The chain has TRBV11-2 and TRBJ2-3; D remains unclear. Germline V CDR1 and CDR2: SGHAT, FQNNGV. The CDR3 is made up of 16 amino acids. V gave up 8 bases and J gave up 2 bases, with 20 bases separating them. The CDR3 reads CASGLMSQLTTDTQYF. The CDR3 DNA follows: TGTGCCAGCGGTCTCATGTCCCAGCTTACCACAGATACGCAGTATTTT. Drawing the rest from reference TRBV11-2 and TRBJ2-3, the complete variable domain is EAGVAQSPRYKIIEKRQSVAFWCNPISGHATLYWYQQILGQGPKLLIQFQNNGVVDDSQLPKDRFSAERLKGVDSTLKIQPAKLEDSAVYLCASGLMSQLTTDTQYFGPGTRLTVL.

This clone was found once. V gene TRBV5-4 combines with J gene TRBJ2-7; D could derive from TRBD1 or TRBD2 (5 bases each). CDR1 and CDR2 (germline): SGHNT, YYREEE (reference sequence). V was trimmed by 4 bases and J by 3 bases, leaving 20 bases between them. This CDR3 is built from 16 residues. The CDR3 loop is CASSQTMGTGNYEQYF. Written as DNA, the CDR3 is TGTGCCAGCAGCCAGACAATGGGGACGGGGAACTACGAGCAGTACTTC.

The chain has TRBV4-2 and TRBJ2-1; D unresolved. Trimming pared 4 bases from V and 0 bases from J, leaving 13 bases between. The CDR3 totals 16 residues. Germline V gene lookup returns CDR1 LGHNA and CDR2 YNFKEQ. The DNA for the CDR3 is TGTGCCAGCAGCCCAAGTAGCCGGAGCTCCTACAATGAGCAGTTCTTC. Translation: CASSPSSRSSYNEQFF.

V and J are TRBV5-1 and TRBJ2-5; TRBD2 matches 9 bases. This CDR3 spans 15 amino acids. V lost 3 bases and J lost 2; bases outside the gene matches: 5. Germline CDR1 and CDR2: SGHRS and YFSETQ. CDR3 amino acids: CASSSASGKQETQYF. For the CDR3, the DNA is TGCGCCAGCAGCTCAGCTAGCGGGAAGCAAGAGACCCAGTACTTC.